This entry lists 31 T cell receptor beta chains sequenced from one sample in a study of shared clonotypes between healthy human individuals. Sequencing was performed with immunoSEQ multiplex PCR; in TCRdb, only in-frame clones are kept and a portion is missing. The sample carries 600,000 to 750,000 clones, 90% recorded once. The sequenced material came from memory CD8+ T cells from PBMCs. Sample subset: CD45RO+ cells pooled with CCR7-negative TemRA cells. These receptors were collected from a man aged 18 to 29 in good health. Some clones in this sample may be carry-over from other donors' samples.

The chain uses TRBV14 and TRBJ1-1; unclear D gene. Trimming took off 7 bases at V and 3 bases at J, with 15 bases between the two ends. The CDR3 runs 14 residues. Germline V gene data show CDR1 as SGHDN and CDR2 as FVKESK. CDR3 nucleotides: TGTGCCAGCACCCCGGAGGAGATGTACACTGAAGCTTTCTTT. Its protein is CASTPEEMYTEAFF. The full variable domain, its missing parts supplied by reference TRBV14 and TRBJ1-1, is EAGVTQFPSHSVIEKGQTVTLRCDPISGHDNLYWYRRVMGKEIKFLLHFVKESKQDESGMPNNRFLAERTGGTYSTLKVQPAELEDSGVYFCASTPEEMYTEAFFGQGTRLTVV.

The rearrangement joins TRBV15 to TRBJ2-5; either TRBD1 or TRBD2 may fit D (6 bases each). Trimming pared 0 bases from V and 9 bases from J, leaving 20 bases between. The CDR3 length is 16 residues. CDR1 and CDR2 from the germline V gene are LNHNV and YYDKDF (reference sequence). The CDR3 reads CATSRERDSTGGPQYF. For the CDR3, the DNA is TGTGCCACCAGCAGAGAGAGAGACTCCACCGGGGGCCCCCAGTACTTC.

The rearrangement links TRBV4-2 to TRBJ2-3; possible D gene TRBD2, 5 bases. This CDR3 has 14 residues. Trimming stripped 8 bases from V and 4 bases from J, with 16 bases between. Germline V gene lookup returns CDR1 LGHNA and CDR2 YNFKEQ. This CDR3 is CASGYEGEPDTQYF. In DNA form, the CDR3 reads TGTGCCAGCGGCTACGAGGGAGAGCCAGATACGCAGTATTTT.

The gene calls are TRBV29-1 and TRBJ2-3; 12 bases fit TRBD2. V dropped 1 base and J dropped 5; count of bases not matched to a gene: 1. This CDR3 spans 14 amino acids. Germline V CDR1 and CDR2: SQVTM, ANQGSEA. The CDR3 DNA reads TGCAGCGTTGAAGGACTAGCGGGAGTAGATACGCAGTATTTT. It codes for CSVEGLAGVDTQYF.

The V call is TRBV4-2, the J call TRBJ1-1; D is unresolved. The ends were cut back, 1 base at V and 0 bases at J, with 9 bases in the middle. Germline CDR1 is LGHNA and CDR2 is YNFKEQ. CDR3 length: 15 amino acids. The CDR3 region is CASSQVLVLNTEAFF. The CDR3 DNA is TGTGCCAGCAGCCAAGTTCTGGTTTTGAACACTGAAGCTTTCTTT.

The rearrangement joins TRBV6-6 to TRBJ1-1; 10 bases fit TRBD1. The germline V gene encodes CDR1 MNHNY and CDR2 SVGAGI (reference sequence). The CDR3 spans 13 residues. V was pared by 5 bases and J by 7 bases, with 4 bases of the junction left unmatched. CDR3 loop: CASSPGQGIEAFF. In nucleotides, the CDR3 is TGTGCCAGCAGTCCGGGACAGGGGATTGAAGCTTTCTTT.

V gene TRBV27 combines with J gene TRBJ2-7, with D perhaps assigned TRBD1 or TRBD2 (6 bases each). V was cut by 5 bases and J by 6 bases, with 20 bases left in between. Germline V gives CDR1 MNHEY, CDR2 SMNVEV (reference sequence). There are 15 residues in the CDR3. CDR3 nucleotides: TGTGCCAGCAGTCCCTCTCGGGGGCGGCTCCTCGAGCAGTACTTC. It is translated as CASSPSRGRLLEQYF.

The chain couples TRBV6-5 to TRBJ2-7, with 9 bases identical to TRBD1. V shed 2 bases, J shed 6 bases, and the junction held 11 bases outside the gene matches. The germline V gene encodes CDR1 MNHEY and CDR2 SVGAGI. The CDR3 is made up of 16 amino acids. CDR3 nucleotide sequence: TGTGCCAGCAGTTACCGTTTAGGGACAGGGCCGATCGAGCAGTACTTC. It specifies CASSYRLGTGPIEQYF.

V gene TRBV14 combines with J gene TRBJ2-7; D uncertain. Trimming shortened V by 1 base and J by 4 bases, and 14 bases separated the two germline ends. The germline V gene has CDR1 SGHDN and CDR2 FVKESK. The CDR3 has 15 residues. The CDR3 protein is CASSQVSDLGYEQYF. CDR3 DNA: TGTGCCAGCAGCCAAGTGAGCGACCTAGGGTACGAGCAGTACTTC.

The J gene is TRBJ2-7, the V gene TRBV5-1; no definite D call. This CDR3 region has 13 residues. The germline V and J ends were trimmed by 5 bases and 5 bases, with 14 bases remaining between them. Germline V gene sequence: CDR1 SGHRS, CDR2 YFSETQ. The CDR3 DNA is TGCGCCAGCAGGTCCCCCTCGGCCCACGAGCAGTACTTC. Its translation is CASRSPSAHEQYF.

The J gene is TRBJ1-1, the V gene TRBV7-9, with a weak D call TRBD1 (6 bases). Germline assignment: CDR1 SEHNR and CDR2 FQNEAQ (reference sequence). This CDR3 spans 16 amino acids. The V end was cut by 0 bases, the J end by 0 bases, with 11 bases between. CDR3 sequence: CASSLAPQGMNTEAFF. The CDR3 DNA sequence: TGTGCCAGCAGCTTAGCCCCACAGGGAATGAACACTGAAGCTTTCTTT.

The chain combines TRBV5-1 with TRBJ1-4; D not resolved. V lost 4 bases to trimming and J lost 12 bases, with 16 bases between them. The CDR3 totals 13 residues. Germline CDR1 SGHRS, CDR2 YFSETQ. As DNA, the CDR3 is TGCGCCAGCAGCCCCTTCCCGGCCGGGGAACTGTTTTTT. It encodes CASSPFPAGELFF.

The V gene is TRBV28, the J gene TRBJ2-7; D is tentatively TRBD1 or TRBD2 (5 bases each). Deletions cut 5 bases from V and 5 bases from J, with 19 bases between. Germline values: CDR1 MDHEN, CDR2 SYDVKM. This CDR3 is built from 15 residues. The CDR3 protein is CASSAGTNAPDEQYF. The CDR3 DNA reads as TGTGCCAGCAGTGCCGGGACGAACGCCCCCGACGAGCAGTACTTC.

The V gene is TRBV27, the J gene TRBJ2-6; D unclear. The CDR3 has 14 residues. The germline V and J ends were trimmed by 5 bases and 3 bases, with 8 bases remaining between them. Germline lookup yields CDR1 MNHEY and CDR2 SMNVEV (reference sequence). This CDR3 reads CASSPRGGANVLTF. DNA for the CDR3: TGTGCCAGCAGTCCCCGAGGTGGGGCCAACGTCCTGACTTTC.

This clone appeared a single time. The V and J genes are TRBV30 and TRBJ2-5, with no clear D. The tail of the sequence fits TRBJ2-7 better, so the J call may be wrong. The CDR3 is 14 amino acids. Germline lookup yields CDR1 GTSNPN and CDR2 SVGIG (reference sequence). As DNA, the CDR3 is TGTGCCTGGGAGCAGTGGGAAAGGCCCTACGAGCAGTACTTC. The encoded protein is CAWEQWERPYEQYF.

This chain uses TRBV28 with TRBJ1-5; 8 bases are a match to TRBD1. Trimming cost V 5 bases and J 0 bases; bases outside gene matches: 12. Germline values: CDR1 MDHEN, CDR2 SYDVKM. This CDR3 has 18 residues. CDR3 in amino acids: CASSLTGQVLYSNQPQHF. Here the CDR3 DNA reads TGTGCCAGCAGTCTAACGGGACAGGTTCTTTATAGCAATCAGCCCCAGCATTTT.

There are a few counts of this clone. This CDR3 reads CASSFGTLNQPQHF. The DNA of the CDR3 is TGTGCCAGCAGCTTCGGGACACTCAATCAGCCCCAGCATTTT. The chain has TRBV7-9 and TRBJ1-5; D is perhaps TRBD1 (6 bases). This CDR3 contains 14 residues. Germline V gene data show CDR1 as SEHNR and CDR2 as FQNEAQ (reference sequence). V was cut by 3 bases and J by 3 bases, with 9 bases left in between. Combining the CDR3 with reference TRBV7-9 and TRBJ1-5 gives the whole variable domain DTGVSQNPRHKITKRGQNVTFRCDPISEHNRLYWYRQTLGQGPEFLTYFQNEAQLEKSRLLSDRFSAERPKGSFSTLEIQRTEQGDSAMYLCASSFGTLNQPQHFGDGTRLSIL.

The chain couples TRBV28 to TRBJ1-2, with D possibly matching TRBD1 (5 bases). Germline values: CDR1 MDHEN, CDR2 SYDVKM. V was shortened by 9 bases and J by 0 bases, with 23 bases between the two germline ends. This CDR3 has 17 residues. CDR3 sequence (DNA): TGTGCCAGTTCATCCCCCATCCGGGGGGGGGCTAACTATGGCTACACCTTC. Translated, it gives CASSSPIRGGANYGYTF.

This chain uses TRBV5-1 with TRBJ2-7, with TRBD1 matching over 11 bases. Trimming at V came to 2 bases and at J to 5 bases, leaving 6 bases not matched to a gene. Germline CDR1 is SGHRS and CDR2 is YFSETQ. This CDR3 region has 15 residues. The DNA for the CDR3 is TGCGCCAGCAGCTTCTGGACAGGGGGCAGAAACGAGCAGTACTTC. Amino acids: CASSFWTGGRNEQYF. Looking up the rest from reference TRBV5-1 and TRBJ2-7 gives the full variable domain: KAGVTQTPRYLIKTRGQQVTLSCSPISGHRSVSWYQQTPGQGLQFLFEYFSETQRNKGNFPGRFSGRQFSNSRSEMNVSTLELGDSALYLCASSFWTGGRNEQYFGPGTRLTVT.

CDR3 coding DNA: TGTGCCAGCAGCTTGGATAGTACCGGGGAGCTGTTTTTT. Translation gives CASSLDSTGELFF. The chain combines TRBV7-3 with TRBJ2-2, with D unclear. Germline lookup yields CDR1 SGHTA and CDR2 FQGTGA. V shed 3 bases and J shed 5 bases, with 7 bases lying between them. The CDR3 runs 13 residues.

The chain recombines TRBV6-1 with TRBJ2-3; 10 positions match TRBD2. V dropped 2 bases and J dropped 14; count of bases not matched to a gene: 7. The CDR3 spans 13 residues. The germline gives CDR1 MNHNS, CDR2 SASEGT. The CDR3 reads CASSELAGDRWYF. The CDR3 nucleotides are TGTGCCAGCAGTGAACTAGCGGGGGACCGGTGGTATTTT.

The chain joins TRBV19 to TRBJ1-1, with D maybe TRBD1 (6 bases). V dropped 2 bases and J dropped 1 base, with 11 bases sitting between them. CDR3 length: 15 residues. Looked up from germline, CDR1 is LNHDA and CDR2 is SQIVND (reference sequence). CDR3: CASSISWTENTEAFF. The CDR3 DNA sequence: TGTGCCAGTAGTATATCGTGGACAGAGAACACTGAAGCTTTCTTT.

The chain carries TRBV7-9 and TRBJ1-3; D perhaps matches TRBD1 (6 bases). Germline lookup yields CDR1 SEHNR and CDR2 FQNEAQ (reference sequence). This CDR3 spans 15 amino acids. The ends were cut back, 2 bases at V and 4 bases at J, with 12 bases in the middle. The CDR3 coding sequence is TGTGCCAGCAGCTTATATCAGGGGTCAGGAAACACCATATATTTT. Translated, it gives CASSLYQGSGNTIYF.

The chain joins TRBV5-1 to TRBJ2-7; 8 bases map to TRBD2. V dropped 1 base and J dropped 0; count of bases not matched to a gene: 3. Germline loops: CDR1 SGHRS, CDR2 YFSETQ. This CDR3 is built from 15 residues. As DNA, the CDR3 is TGCGCCAGCAGCTTGTCGCGGGAGGCCTCCTACGAGCAGTACTTC. Translating gives CASSLSREASYEQYF.

The chain recombines TRBV7-9 with TRBJ2-1; perhaps TRBD1 as D (6 bases). The germline V gene has CDR1 SEHNR and CDR2 FQNEAQ (reference sequence). This CDR3 has 14 amino acids. Deletions cut 5 bases from V and 5 bases from J, with 13 bases between. The chain's CDR3 is CASSDRQADNEQFF. The CDR3 DNA is TGTGCCAGCAGCGACAGACAGGCGGACAATGAGCAGTTCTTC.

The sample holds one count of this clone. The chain employs TRBV28 and TRBJ1-5; D is possibly TRBD1 (6 bases). The CDR3 length is 12 residues. The V end was cut by 11 bases, the J end by 7 bases, with 15 bases between. Germline CDR1 and CDR2: MDHEN and SYDVKM. CDR3 coding DNA: TGTGCCGGAGGGGGGGGGAACCAGCCCCAGCATTTT. This sequence encodes CAGGGGNQPQHF.

The chain uses TRBV4-1 and TRBJ2-7; TRBD1 matches at 10 bases. This CDR3 is built from 15 residues. With V trimmed by 4 bases and J by 0 bases, 3 bases remained unmatched. The germline gives CDR1 MGHRA, CDR2 YSYEKL. Written as DNA, the CDR3 is TGCGCCAGCAGCCTGGGACAGGGGAGCTCCTACGAGCAGTACTTC. This translates into CASSLGQGSSYEQYF.

The V and J genes are TRBV27 and TRBJ1-5; weak D call: TRBD1 (6 bases). V was shortened by 5 bases and J by 5 bases, with 10 bases between the two germline ends. Germline lookup yields CDR1 MNHEY and CDR2 SMNVEV (reference sequence). CDR3 length equals 13 residues. This CDR3 is CASSEGGDQPQHF. The CDR3 DNA reads as TGTGCCAGCAGTGAGGGGGGGGATCAGCCCCAGCATTTT.

As for this clone: With only one base between it and a far larger clone, this is likely a read error. Distinct nucleotide sequences in the sample also encode this CDR3. This sequence joins TRBV18 and TRBJ1-3; D ambiguous. Germline-derived CDR1 and CDR2 are KGHSH and LQKENI. CDR3 length: 15 residues. In nucleotides, the CDR3 is TGTGCCAGCTCGTCCGGATCAGTCTCTGGTAACACCATATATTTT. Its translation is CASSSGSVSGNTIYF.

The count of this clone is one. The identical CDR3 is also encoded by other nucleotide sequences in the sample. The CDR3, as DNA: TGTGCCAGCAGTGGGAGGGACAGGGCCTACGAGCAGTACTTC. This codes for CASSGRDRAYEQYF. This chain joins TRBV25-1 and TRBJ2-7, with 9 bases matching TRBD1. Germline V lookup: CDR1 MGHDK, CDR2 SYGVNS. The CDR3 loop spans 14 amino acids. Trimming removed 4 bases from V and 2 bases from J; junction bases left unmatched: 3.

This chain connects TRBV5-4 to TRBJ1-1; D might be TRBD1 (5 bases). Per the germline V gene, CDR1 is SGHNT and CDR2 is YYREEE (reference sequence). The CDR3 consists of 11 residues. V shed 2 bases and J shed 8 bases, with 7 bases lying between them. In DNA form, the CDR3 reads TGTGCCAGCAGCTTAGGGGAGGAAGCTTTCTTT. This sequence encodes CASSLGEEAFF.